The clone carrying this T cell receptor (beta chain) has a single count. Original processing notes: Using reference gene primer amplification, nucleated cell counts were estimated. This table comes from immunoSEQ multiplex PCR, and its TCRdb copy is limited to in-frame clones, with some not included. V and J calls and clone size come straight from that table; D and trimming were deduced from the DNA. Of 130,000 to 150,000 clones in the sample, roughly 80% were seen once. The sample belongs to a study of blood T cell repertoires in COVID-19. Whole-study context: The United States, Italy and Spain supplied acute and convalescent COVID-19 samples. Nucleic acid was either cDNA or gDNA, and it came from T cells, B-cell-depleted T cells, or PBMCs.

The sequenced sample was peripheral blood. This TCR derives from a woman of 80 years or more with acute or convalescent COVID-19.

CDR3 protein: CASSFYRGDSYNEQFF. The CDR3 nucleotides are TGTGCCAGCAGCTTTTACAGGGGTGACTCCTACAATGAGCAGTTCTTC. This sequence joins TRBV7-8 and TRBJ2-1, with 7 bases fitting TRBD1. The length of the CDR3 is 16 residues. Losses at the gene ends were 3 bases for V and 0 bases for J; bases not matched to a gene: 5. Germline V gene lookup returns CDR1 SGHVS and CDR2 FQNEAQ. The whole variable domain, remainder taken from reference TRBV7-8 and TRBJ2-1, is GAGVSQSPRYKVAKRGQDVALRCDPISGHVSLFWYQQALGQGPEFLTYFQNEAQLDKSGLPSDRFFAERPEGSVSTLKIQRTQQEDSAVYLCASSFYRGDSYNEQFFGPGTRLTVL.